Each of the 4 T cell receptor beta chains below was sequenced from the same sample in a study of siplizumab effects on memory and regulatory T cells. Using immunoSEQ multiplex PCR, the repertoire was profiled, and TCRdb retains in-frame clones only, with some absent. The table lists around 120,000 clones, 94% of them singletons. The sample taken for sequencing was non-Treg CD4+ T cells sorted from blood. Receptor source: a human donor in good health.

The chain links TRBV11-3 to TRBJ2-3; D remains unclear. This CDR3 has 14 amino acids. Deletions cut 2 bases from V and 0 bases from J, with 6 bases between. Per germline, CDR1 SGHNT and CDR2 YENEEA. The CDR3 protein is CASSLMGSTDTQYF. For the CDR3, the DNA is TGTGCCAGCAGCTTAATGGGTAGCACAGATACGCAGTATTTT.

This clone was detected only once. The rearrangement uses TRBV12-5 and TRBJ2-3, with D unresolved. The germline V gene encodes CDR1 LGHNT and CDR2 FRNRAP. Deletions cut 7 bases from V and 7 bases from J, with 21 bases between. This CDR3 is built from 15 residues. DNA for the CDR3: TGTGCTAGTGCCCCCGAGGTGGGGAATTCGTATACGCAGTATTTT. Translating it yields CASAPEVGNSYTQYF. Full variable domain (outside the CDR3, taken from reference TRBV12-5 and TRBJ2-3): DARVTQTPRHKVTEMGQEVTMRCQPILGHNTVFWYRQTMMQGLELLAYFRNRAPLDDSGMPKDRFSAEMPDATLATLKIQPSEPRDSAVYFCASAPEVGNSYTQYFGPGTRLTVL.

V is TRBV5-1 and J is TRBJ1-4; D might be TRBD1 (6 bases). This CDR3 spans 14 amino acids. V lost 0 bases and J 8 bases, leaving 11 bases between the germline ends. Germline V gene lookup returns CDR1 SGHRS and CDR2 YFSETQ. CDR3 nucleotides: TGCGCCAGCAGCTTGGGAGGGGGGAACGAAAAACTGTTTTTT. It encodes CASSLGGGNEKLFF.

The chain employs TRBV7-9 and TRBJ2-7, with 7 bases identical to TRBD1. The junction had 9 bases not matched to a gene; V was cut back by 5 bases and J by 5 bases. Germline V CDR1 and CDR2: SEHNR, FQNEAQ (reference sequence). The CDR3 runs to 14 residues. CDR3 in amino acids: CASSLVGGRDEQYF. CDR3 DNA sequence: TGTGCCAGCAGCCTTGTAGGGGGCAGGGACGAGCAGTACTTC.